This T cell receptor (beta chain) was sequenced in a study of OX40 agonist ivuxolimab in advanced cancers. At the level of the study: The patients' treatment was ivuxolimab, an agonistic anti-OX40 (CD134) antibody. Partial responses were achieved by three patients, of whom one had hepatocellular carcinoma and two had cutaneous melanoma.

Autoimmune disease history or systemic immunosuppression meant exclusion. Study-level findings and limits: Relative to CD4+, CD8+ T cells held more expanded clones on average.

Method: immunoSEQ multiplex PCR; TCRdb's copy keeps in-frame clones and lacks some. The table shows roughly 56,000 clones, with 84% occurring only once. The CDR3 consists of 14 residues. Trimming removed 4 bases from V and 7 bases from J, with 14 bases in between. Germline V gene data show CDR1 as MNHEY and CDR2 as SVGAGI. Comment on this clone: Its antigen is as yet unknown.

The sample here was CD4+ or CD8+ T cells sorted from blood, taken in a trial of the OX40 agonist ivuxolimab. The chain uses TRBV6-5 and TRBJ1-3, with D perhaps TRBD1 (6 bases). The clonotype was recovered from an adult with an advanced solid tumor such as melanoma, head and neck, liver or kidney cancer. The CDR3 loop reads CASSSTQGRNTIYF. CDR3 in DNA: TGTGCCAGCAGTTCGACACAGGGCCGCAACACCATATATTTT.